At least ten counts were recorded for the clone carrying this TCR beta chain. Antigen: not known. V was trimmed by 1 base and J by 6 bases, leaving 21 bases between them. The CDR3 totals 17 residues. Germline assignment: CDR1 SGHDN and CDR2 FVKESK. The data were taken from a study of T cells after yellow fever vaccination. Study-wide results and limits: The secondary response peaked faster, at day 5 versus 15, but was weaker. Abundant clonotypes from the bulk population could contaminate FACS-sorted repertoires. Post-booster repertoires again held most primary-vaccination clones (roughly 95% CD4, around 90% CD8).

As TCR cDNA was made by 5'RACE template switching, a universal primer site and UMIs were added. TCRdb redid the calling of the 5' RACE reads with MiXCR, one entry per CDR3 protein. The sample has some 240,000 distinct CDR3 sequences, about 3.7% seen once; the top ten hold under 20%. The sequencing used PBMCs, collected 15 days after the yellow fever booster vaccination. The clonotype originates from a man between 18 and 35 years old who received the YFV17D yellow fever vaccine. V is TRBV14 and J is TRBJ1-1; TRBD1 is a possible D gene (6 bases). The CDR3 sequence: CASSQVGGRAFKPEAFF. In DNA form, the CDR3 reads TGTGCCAGCAGCCAAGTGGGGGGGCGCGCGTTCAAACCTGAAGCTTTCTTT.